This T cell receptor beta chain came from a study of shared clonotypes between healthy human individuals. Overall study findings and caveats: On the whole, naive subsets had larger estimated richness than memory subsets had.

Concerning this clone: What it binds is unknown.

All donors were Caucasian adults living in Nashville, Tennessee. DNA at around 200 ng, about 30,000 T cell genomes, went into sorted-subset replicate PCRs. Under the authors' procedure: Junction-only sequences without quality scores came from ImmunoSEQ, so filtering differed. The method was immunoSEQ multiplex PCR; TCRdb's version includes in-frame clones alone and lacks a portion of them. That table furnishes V, J and clone size, whereas the DNA furnished D and trimming. The sample holds hundreds of thousands of clones, roughly 70% seen once. The source is a woman in her twenties or thirties in good health. Source material: memory CD4+ T cells sorted from blood. Subset indicated: CD45RA-negative fraction.

CDR3 DNA sequence: TGCGCCAGCAGCCGACCGGGACAGGGGGCGGACACCATATATTTT. Amino acid sequence: CASSRPGQGADTIYF. This chain uses TRBV4-1 with TRBJ1-3, with 12 bases matching TRBD1. The CDR3 covers 15 residues. The V and J ends lost 4 bases and 8 bases, in that order; junction bases with no gene match: 6. Germline loops: CDR1 MGHRA, CDR2 YSYEKL.